A selection of T cell receptor beta chains follows, all from one sample in a study of post-analysis software for immune sequencing data. TCRdb reprocessed the PCR reads with MiXCR, giving one entry per CDR3 protein. Seen here are roughly 400,000 distinct CDR3 sequences, about 39% observed once, and the top ten hold approximately 7.6%. Material for sequencing was blood. The receptors originated from a girl aged 2 to 9 with multiple sclerosis. CDR3s include the opening cysteine and the closing phenylalanine or tryptophan. Fields, in order: clone size, CDR3 length, J gene, V gene, CDR3 protein. Only part of the rows carry a size: once, few, many, or a class if the clone is expanded.

few 16 TRBJ1-1 TRBV29-1 CSVGVGIMGWSTEAFF
. 13 TRBJ1-1 TRBV4-3 CASSQDQDTEAFF
few 16 TRBJ2-3 TRBV7-3 CASSSGLAGDSDTQYF
few 13 TRBJ2-1 TRBV29-1 CSVEVQEGNEQFF
. 17 TRBJ2-5 TRBV6-6 CASSYSGTLTLQETQYF
many 15 TRBJ2-1 TRBV7-2 CASSLAGGPYNEQFF
. 14 TRBJ1-6 TRBV6-6 CASSYWDSGSPLHF
few 14 TRBJ2-5 TRBV6-5 CAMSSGEGEETQYF
. 15 TRBJ2-3 TRBV7-2 CASSRGRGGRYTQYF
. 15 TRBJ2-7 TRBV7-9 CAGSHGTLSSYEQYF
few 15 TRBJ1-5 TRBV5-1 CASSLWTGTNSPQHF
few 13 TRBJ2-1 TRBV5-1 CASSRDRVDEQFF
. 16 . TRBV5-1 CASSPGQGQGANEQYF
. 15 TRBJ2-3 TRBV2 CASINGADSTDTQYF
. 15 TRBJ2-5 TRBV6-2/TRBV6-3 CASSYQAKDQETQYF
once 16 TRBJ2-3 TRBV5-1 CASSLGPWLPDGAQYF
few 15 TRBJ2-2 TRBV7-3 CASSITSLGTGELFF
. 12 TRBJ2-7 TRBV27 CASVGRQNEQYF
. 19 TRBJ2-5 TRBV21-1 CASSNCRGNLIRNQETQYF
. 12 TRBJ1-6 TRBV5-1 CASSGESSPLHF
. 19 TRBJ2-3 TRBV7-9 CASSLDLPFGGIGTDTQYF
. 15 . TRBV7-6 CASSLEAGSYNEQYF
. 11 TRBJ1-2 TRBV20-1 CSAIRVYSYTF
. 15 TRBJ2-1 TRBV24-1 CATSDSGPTYNEQFF
. 15 TRBJ1-2 TRBV20-1 CSASGSGTGGIGYTF
. 16 TRBJ2-1 TRBV18 CASSPGTSGTGKEQFF
. 14 TRBJ2-7 TRBV2 CASRSGGLSYEQYF
. 15 TRBJ1-3 TRBV6-2/TRBV6-3 CASRSGQGSGNTIYF
once 15 TRBJ2-1 TRBV20-1 CSARDHRLSYNEQFF
. 16 TRBJ2-7 TRBV20-1 CSARGSFSGSTYEQYF
few 14 TRBJ1-1 TRBV18 CASSRGTGTNEAFF
. 23 TRBJ2-1 TRBV6-2/TRBV6-3 CASSYLYRSRGEDYSYSYNEQFF
. 14 . TRBV7-3 CASSLPTEGETQYF
. 17 TRBJ1-4 TRBV5-1 CASSLVQGPKSNEKLFF
few 13 TRBJ2-7 TRBV28 CASCTGTQEEQYF
. 17 TRBJ2-7 TRBV4-2 CASSLDRTSGRGDEQYF
. 14 TRBJ1-5 TRBV15 CATSQGPGRQPQHF
few 12 TRBJ2-7 TRBV20-1 CSARDSTYEQYF
. 16 TRBJ2-7 TRBV5-8 CASSEDTGGISYEQYF
many 15 TRBJ2-1 TRBV6-5 CASSIDRGLSNEQFF
. 18 TRBJ2-1 TRBV7-6 CASSLAVGGVGTYNEQFF
few 19 TRBJ2-4 TRBV15 CATSREIGTSGLAKNIQYF
. 15 TRBJ2-7 TRBV28 CASSLIETGSAEQYF
. 14 TRBJ2-1 TRBV29-1 CSVVMAGWDNEQFF
few 15 TRBJ2-4 TRBV4-3 CASSLIAGAKNIQYF
few 12 TRBJ1-1 TRBV28 CASTQQGTEAFF
few 17 TRBJ2-3 TRBV3-1 CASSQSTGAPLTDTQYF
. 15 TRBJ2-1 TRBV11-2 CASSPGLVRRGEQFF
. 15 TRBJ1-2 TRBV5-4 CASSLPTGLNYGYTF
. 14 TRBJ2-3 TRBV11-3 CASSLDPYTDTQYF
many 14 TRBJ2-5 TRBV2 CASSEASGLETQYF
. 15 TRBJ2-5 TRBV12-3/TRBV12-4 CASTEAGTAQETQYF
. 15 TRBJ2-7 TRBV27 CASRMGQAFIREQYF
few 15 . TRBV3-1 CASSQDSSGAYEQYF
. 16 TRBJ1-2 TRBV7-3 CASSSGDGPLRDGYTF